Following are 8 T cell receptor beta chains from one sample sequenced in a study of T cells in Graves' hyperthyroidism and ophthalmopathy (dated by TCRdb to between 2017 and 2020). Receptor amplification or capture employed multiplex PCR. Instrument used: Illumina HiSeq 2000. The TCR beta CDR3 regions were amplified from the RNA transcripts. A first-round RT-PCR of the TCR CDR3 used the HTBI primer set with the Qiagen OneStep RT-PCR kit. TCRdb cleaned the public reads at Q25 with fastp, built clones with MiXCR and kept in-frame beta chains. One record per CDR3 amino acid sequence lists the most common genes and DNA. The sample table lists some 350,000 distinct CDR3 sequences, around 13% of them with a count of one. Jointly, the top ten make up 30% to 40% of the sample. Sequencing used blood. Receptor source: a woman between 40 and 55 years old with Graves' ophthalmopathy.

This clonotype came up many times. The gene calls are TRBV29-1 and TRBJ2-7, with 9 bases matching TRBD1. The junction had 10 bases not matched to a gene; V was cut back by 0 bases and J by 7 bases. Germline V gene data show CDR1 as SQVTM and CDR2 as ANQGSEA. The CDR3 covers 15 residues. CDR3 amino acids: CSVEDRGTGSREQYF. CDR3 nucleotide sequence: TGCAGCGTTGAAGATCGGGGGACAGGGTCTAGGGAGCAGTACTTC.

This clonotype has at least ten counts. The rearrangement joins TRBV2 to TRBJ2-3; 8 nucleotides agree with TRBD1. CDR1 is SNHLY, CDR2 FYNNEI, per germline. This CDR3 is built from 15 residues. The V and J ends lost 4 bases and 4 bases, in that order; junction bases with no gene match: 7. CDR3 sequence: CASSGRQGLADTQYF. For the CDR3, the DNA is TGTGCCAGCAGTGGGCGACAGGGGCTCGCAGATACGCAGTATTTT.

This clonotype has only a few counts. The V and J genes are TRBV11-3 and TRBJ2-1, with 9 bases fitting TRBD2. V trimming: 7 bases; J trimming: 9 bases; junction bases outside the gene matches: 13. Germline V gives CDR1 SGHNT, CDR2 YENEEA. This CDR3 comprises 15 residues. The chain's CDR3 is CASNRGGGASGEQFF. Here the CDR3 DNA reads TGTGCCAGCAACCGCGGGGGGGGTGCTTCGGGTGAGCAGTTCTTC. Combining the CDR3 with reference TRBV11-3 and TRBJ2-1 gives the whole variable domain EAGVVQSPRYKIIEKKQPVAFWCNPISGHNTLYWYLQNLGQGPELLIRYENEEAVDDSQLPKDRFSAERLKGVDSTLKIQPAELGDSAVYLCASNRGGGASGEQFFGPGTRLTVL.

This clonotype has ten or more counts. CDR3 DNA: TGTGCCAGCAGAACCCCAAACAGCTCTGGAAACACCATATATTTT. It specifies CASRTPNSSGNTIYF. The V gene is TRBV12-3 or TRBV12-4, the J gene TRBJ1-3; D is unresolved. The CDR3 has 15 residues. Trimming removed 6 bases at V and 0 bases at J, with 12 bases between.

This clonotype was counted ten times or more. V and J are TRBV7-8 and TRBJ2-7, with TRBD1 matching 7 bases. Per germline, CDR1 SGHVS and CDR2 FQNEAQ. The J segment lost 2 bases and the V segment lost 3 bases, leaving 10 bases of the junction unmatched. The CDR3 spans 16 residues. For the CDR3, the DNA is TGTGCCAGCAGCTTTCTCGAGCGCAGGGGGACCTACGAGCAGTACTTC. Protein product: CASSFLERRGTYEQYF.

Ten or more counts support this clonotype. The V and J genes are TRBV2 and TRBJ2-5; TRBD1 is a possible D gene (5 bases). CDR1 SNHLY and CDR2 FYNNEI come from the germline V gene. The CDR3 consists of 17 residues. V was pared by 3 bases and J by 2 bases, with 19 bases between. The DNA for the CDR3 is TGTGCCAGCAGTGATAAGGGGATCCGGGCTAAGCAAGAGACCCAGTACTTC. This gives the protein CASSDKGIRAKQETQYF.

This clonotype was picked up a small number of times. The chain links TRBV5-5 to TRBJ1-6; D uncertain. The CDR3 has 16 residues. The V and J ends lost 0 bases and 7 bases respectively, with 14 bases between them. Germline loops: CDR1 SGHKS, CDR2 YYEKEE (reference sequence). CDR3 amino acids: CASSLEGLSWNSPLHF. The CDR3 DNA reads TGTGCCAGCAGCTTGGAGGGATTGTCGTGGAATTCACCCCTCCACTTT. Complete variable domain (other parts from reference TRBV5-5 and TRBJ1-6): DAGVTQSPTHLIKTRGQQVTLRCSPISGHKSVSWYQQVLGQGPQFIFQYYEKEERGRGNFPDRFSARQFPNYSSELNVNALLLGDSALYLCASSLEGLSWNSPLHFGNGTRLTVT.

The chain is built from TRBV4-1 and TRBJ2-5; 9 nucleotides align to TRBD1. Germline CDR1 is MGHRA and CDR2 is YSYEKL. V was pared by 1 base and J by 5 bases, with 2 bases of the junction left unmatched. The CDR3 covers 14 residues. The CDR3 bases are TGCGCCAGCAGCCAAGTGGGGACAGGGGAGACCCAGTACTTC. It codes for CASSQVGTGETQYF.